A selection of T cell receptor beta chains follows, all from one sample in a study of blood T cell repertoires in COVID-19. Profiling relied on immunoSEQ multiplex PCR, and the TCRdb table lists in-frame clones only, not all of them. The profile shows roughly 300,000 clones, around 88% of them singletons. Source material: peripheral blood. The source is a woman between 45 and 60 years old with acute or convalescent COVID-19. The CDR3 runs from the conserved cysteine through the conserved F or W. The order of the fields is clone size, J gene, V gene, D gene, CDR3 DNA, CDR3 protein. D genes are given only for firm matches. Some rows have no size entry. The others give once, few or many, or a class for an expanded clone.

size: -; J: TRBJ2-5; V: TRBV11-1; D: TRBD1; DNA: TGTGCCAGCAGCTTACACAGGGGGCTAACCCGAGAGACCCAGTACTTC; CDR3: CASSLHRGLTRETQYF
size: -; J: TRBJ2-5; V: TRBV6-2/TRBV6-3; D: TRBD2; DNA: TGTGCCAGCAGTTACCCGACTAGCTGGGAAGAGACCCAGTACTTC; CDR3: CASSYPTSWEETQYF
size: -; J: TRBJ1-2; V: TRBV2; D: TRBD1; DNA: TGTGCCAGCGGTCCCGGGACAGGTCCGGCTGGGGGCTACACCTTC; CDR3: CASGPGTGPAGGYTF
size: -; J: TRBJ2-2; V: TRBV27; D: TRBD2; DNA: TGTGCCAGCAGTTTCACTAGCGGGAGGGTCGGGGAGCTGTTTTTT; CDR3: CASSFTSGRVGELFF
size: -; J: TRBJ2-2; V: TRBV7-9; D: TRBD1; DNA: TGTGCCAGCAGCTGGGACAGTAACACCGGGGAGCTGTTTTTT; CDR3: CASSWDSNTGELFF
size: -; J: TRBJ2-7; V: TRBV6-5; D: TRBD1; DNA: TGTGCCAGCAGTTACTCTGGCAGGGGGTGGAACGAGCAGTACTTC; CDR3: CASSYSGRGWNEQYF
size: few; J: TRBJ1-5; V: TRBV11-2; D: TRBD1; DNA: TGTGCCAGCAGCTTTCGGATAGGGGGCGAACAGCCCCAGCATTTT; CDR3: CASSFRIGGEQPQHF
size: -; J: TRBJ2-2; V: TRBV19; D: -; DNA: TGTGCCAGTAGCGCCCCTACCTCGTACACCGGGGAGCTGTTTTTT; CDR3: CASSAPTSYTGELFF
size: -; J: TRBJ1-5; V: TRBV5-4; D: TRBD1; DNA: TGTGCCAGCAGCACGGACAGGGGAAGACAGCCCCAGCATTTT; CDR3: CASSTDRGRQPQHF
size: -; J: TRBJ1-1; V: TRBV12-3/TRBV12-4; D: -; DNA: TGTGCCAGCAGTTTTCAGTTCACTGAAGCTTTCTTT; CDR3: CASSFQFTEAFF
size: -; J: TRBJ2-7; V: TRBV4-3; D: -; DNA: TGCGCCAGCAGCCAAGAGAGTAGTGCCGTCTACGAGCAGTACTTC; CDR3: CASSQESSAVYEQYF
size: -; J: TRBJ2-7; V: TRBV4-1; D: TRBD2; DNA: TGCGCCAGCAGCCAAGAGGTACCCGGGGGGAGCTCCTACGAGCAGTACTTC; CDR3: CASSQEVPGGSSYEQYF
size: -; J: TRBJ1-2; V: TRBV5-4; D: TRBD1; DNA: TGTGCCAGCAGCCCAATGACAGGGAACTATGGCTACACCTTC; CDR3: CASSPMTGNYGYTF
size: -; J: TRBJ2-1; V: TRBV15; D: TRBD2; DNA: TGTGCCACCAGCAGAGATCCGGGAGGGAGTGAGCAGTTCTTC; CDR3: CATSRDPGGSEQFF
size: -; J: TRBJ1-1; V: TRBV6-5; D: TRBD1; DNA: TGTGCCAGTCTCGGGGACAGGATGAACACTGAAGCTTTCTTT; CDR3: CASLGDRMNTEAFF
size: -; J: TRBJ2-1; V: TRBV12-5; D: TRBD1; DNA: TGTGCTAGTGGTTTGATAATACGACAGGGTGACGATGAGCAGTTCTTC; CDR3: CASGLIIRQGDDEQFF
size: -; J: TRBJ2-1; V: TRBV27; D: -; DNA: TGTGCCAGCAGTATAAACTTTGTCCAAGCGATATACAATGAGCAGTTCTTC; CDR3: CASSINFVQAIYNEQFF
size: few; J: TRBJ2-2; V: TRBV3-1/TRBV3-2; D: TRBD2; DNA: TGTGCCAGCAGCCAGGGTAGCGGGAACCTCAACGGGGAGCTGTTTTTT; CDR3: CASSQGSGNLNGELFF
size: -; J: TRBJ2-1; V: TRBV3-1/TRBV3-2; D: TRBD2; DNA: TGTGCCAGCAGCCCACCGGGACTAGCGGGAGATGAGCAGTTCTTC; CDR3: CASSPPGLAGDEQFF
size: -; J: TRBJ2-1; V: TRBV5-8; D: -; DNA: TGTGCCAGCACGTTTCGGGGGATGGGCTACAATGAGCAGTTCTTC; CDR3: CASTFRGMGYNEQFF
size: -; J: TRBJ2-7; V: TRBV30; D: TRBD2; DNA: TGTGCCTGGAGTCATGGGAGGGAATACGAGCAGTACTTC; CDR3: CAWSHGREYEQYF
size: -; J: TRBJ1-4; V: TRBV9; D: -; DNA: TGTGCCAGCAGCGCCAGTACAGGGATGGAAAAACTGTTTTTT; CDR3: CASSASTGMEKLFF
size: once; J: TRBJ1-3; V: TRBV7-6; D: -; DNA: TGTGCCAGCAGCTTAACCGGGACAAGTTTCGCTGGAAACACCATATATTTT; CDR3: CASSLTGTSFAGNTIYF
size: -; J: TRBJ2-7; V: TRBV27; D: TRBD2; DNA: TGTGCCAGCAGCCGTGGGACTAGCGGGAGCTACGAGCAGTACTTC; CDR3: CASSRGTSGSYEQYF
size: -; J: TRBJ2-3; V: TRBV9; D: TRBD2; DNA: TGTGCCAGCAGCGATGCAGCGGGGGGTACAGATACGCAGTATTTT; CDR3: CASSDAAGGTDTQYF
size: -; J: TRBJ1-1; V: TRBV2; D: TRBD1; DNA: TGTGCCAGCCAGGGGGACTACACTGAAGCTTTCTTT; CDR3: CASQGDYTEAFF
size: -; J: TRBJ2-5; V: TRBV18; D: -; DNA: TGTGCCAGCTCACCGGGACTAGCAGGACAGGGAAAGACCCAGTACTTC; CDR3: CASSPGLAGQGKTQYF
size: -; J: TRBJ2-2; V: TRBV5-1; D: TRBD2; DNA: TGCGCCAGCAGACTAGCGGGAGTCGTCACCGGGGAGCTGTTTTTT; CDR3: CASRLAGVVTGELFF
size: -; J: TRBJ2-5; V: TRBV28; D: -; DNA: TGTGCCACCTACTCGGGACACTGGTACCAAGAGACCCAGTACTTC; CDR3: CATYSGHWYQETQYF
size: many; J: TRBJ2-2; V: TRBV9; D: TRBD2; DNA: TGTGCCAGCAGCGTAGCAGGACTAGCCGAGCCCGGGGAGCTGTTTTTT; CDR3: CASSVAGLAEPGELFF
size: -; J: TRBJ1-2; V: TRBV29-1; D: -; DNA: TGCAGCGTTGAAGACTCCGGGGTTGGCTACACCTTC; CDR3: CSVEDSGVGYTF